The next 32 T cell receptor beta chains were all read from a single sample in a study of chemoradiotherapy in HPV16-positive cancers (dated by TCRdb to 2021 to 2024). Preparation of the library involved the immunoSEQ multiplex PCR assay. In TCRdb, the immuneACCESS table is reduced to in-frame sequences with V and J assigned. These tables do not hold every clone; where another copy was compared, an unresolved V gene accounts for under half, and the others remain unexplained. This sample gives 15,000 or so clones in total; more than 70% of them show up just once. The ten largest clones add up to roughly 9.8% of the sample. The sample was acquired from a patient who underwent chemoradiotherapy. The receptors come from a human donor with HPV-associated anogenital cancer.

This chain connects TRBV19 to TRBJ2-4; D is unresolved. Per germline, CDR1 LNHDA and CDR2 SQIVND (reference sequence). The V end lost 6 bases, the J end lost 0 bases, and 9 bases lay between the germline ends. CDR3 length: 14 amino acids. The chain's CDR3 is CASSQTEAKNIQYF. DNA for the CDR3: TGTGCCAGTAGCCAGACCGAAGCCAAAAACATTCAGTACTTC.

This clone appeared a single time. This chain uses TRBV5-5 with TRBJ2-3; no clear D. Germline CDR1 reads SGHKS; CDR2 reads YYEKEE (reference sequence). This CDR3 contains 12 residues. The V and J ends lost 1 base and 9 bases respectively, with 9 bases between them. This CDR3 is CASSLKEETQYF. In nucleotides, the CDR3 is TGTGCCAGCAGCTTGAAGGAAGAAACGCAGTATTTT.

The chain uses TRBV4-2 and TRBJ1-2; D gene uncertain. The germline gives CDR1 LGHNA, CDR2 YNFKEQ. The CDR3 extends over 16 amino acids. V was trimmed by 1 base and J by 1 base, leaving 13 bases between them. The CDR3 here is CASSQGEGIFNYGYTF. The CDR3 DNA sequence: TGTGCCAGCAGCCAAGGAGAGGGCATTTTTAACTATGGCTACACCTTC.

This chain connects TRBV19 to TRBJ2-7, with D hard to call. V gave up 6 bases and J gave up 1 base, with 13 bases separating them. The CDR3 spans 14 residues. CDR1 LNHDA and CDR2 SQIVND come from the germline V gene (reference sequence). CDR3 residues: CASRPRADSYEQYF. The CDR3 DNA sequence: TGTGCCAGTAGACCCCGGGCAGATTCCTACGAGCAGTACTTC.

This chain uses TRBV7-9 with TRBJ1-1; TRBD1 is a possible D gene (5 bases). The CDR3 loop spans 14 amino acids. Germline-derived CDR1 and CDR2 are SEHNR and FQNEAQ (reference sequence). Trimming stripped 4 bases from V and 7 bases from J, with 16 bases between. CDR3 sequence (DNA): TGTGCCAGCAGCTCCACGACAGAGAGACTTGAAGCTTTCTTT. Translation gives CASSSTTERLEAFF. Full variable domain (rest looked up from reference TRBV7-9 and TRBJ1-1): DTGVSQNPRHKITKRGQNVTFRCDPISEHNRLYWYRQTLGQGPEFLTYFQNEAQLEKSRLLSDRFSAERPKGSFSTLEIQRTEQGDSAMYLCASSSTTERLEAFFGQGTRLTVV.

CDR3 sequence (DNA): TGCGCCAGCAGTTGGACAGGAGACATGAACACTGAAGCTTTCTTT. It yields the protein CASSWTGDMNTEAFF. V is TRBV5-1 and J is TRBJ1-1, with TRBD1 identical over 7 bases. Germline CDR1 reads SGHRS; CDR2 reads YFSETQ. V was clipped by 5 bases and J by 0 bases; unmatched bases: 7. The CDR3 contains 15 residues.

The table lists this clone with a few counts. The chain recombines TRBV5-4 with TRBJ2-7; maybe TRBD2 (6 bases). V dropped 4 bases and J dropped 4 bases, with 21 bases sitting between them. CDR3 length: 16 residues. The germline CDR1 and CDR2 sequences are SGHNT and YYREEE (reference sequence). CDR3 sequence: CASSHQGGLARYEQYF. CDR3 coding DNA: TGTGCCAGCAGCCATCAAGGAGGGCTAGCGCGGTACGAGCAGTACTTC.

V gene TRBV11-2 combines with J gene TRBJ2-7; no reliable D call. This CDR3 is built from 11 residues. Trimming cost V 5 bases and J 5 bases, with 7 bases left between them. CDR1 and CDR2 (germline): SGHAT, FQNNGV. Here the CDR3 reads CASSLMDEQYF. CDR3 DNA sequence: TGTGCCAGCAGCCTAATGGACGAGCAGTACTTC.

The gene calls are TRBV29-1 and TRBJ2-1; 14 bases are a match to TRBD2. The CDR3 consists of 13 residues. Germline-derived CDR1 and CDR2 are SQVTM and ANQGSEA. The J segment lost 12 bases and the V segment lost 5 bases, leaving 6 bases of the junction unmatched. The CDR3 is CSVSSGLAGGQFF. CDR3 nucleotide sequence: TGCAGCGTTTCCTCCGGACTAGCGGGGGGGCAGTTCTTC.

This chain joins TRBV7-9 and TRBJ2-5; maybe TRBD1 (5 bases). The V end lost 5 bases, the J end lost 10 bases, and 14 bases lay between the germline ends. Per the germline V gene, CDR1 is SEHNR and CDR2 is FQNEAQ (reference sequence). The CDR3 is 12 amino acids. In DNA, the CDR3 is TGTGCCAGCAGCGTCGGACAAGGTAGCCAGTACTTC. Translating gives CASSVGQGSQYF.

The CDR3 protein is CASSNRDSVLYGYTF. CDR3 nucleotide sequence: TGTGCCAGCAGTAACCGAGACAGCGTGCTCTATGGCTACACCTTC. The chain recombines TRBV6-5 with TRBJ1-2, with TRBD1 as a possible D gene (5 bases). Germline V lookup: CDR1 MNHEY, CDR2 SVGAGI. V was shortened by 5 bases and J by 4 bases, with 17 bases between the two germline ends. The CDR3 is made up of 15 amino acids.

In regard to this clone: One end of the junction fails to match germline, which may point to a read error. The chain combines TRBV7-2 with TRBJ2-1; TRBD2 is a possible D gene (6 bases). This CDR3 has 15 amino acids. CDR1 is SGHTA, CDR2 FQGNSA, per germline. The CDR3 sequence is CASSLVKLDYHEQFF. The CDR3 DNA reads TGTGCCAGCAGCTTAGTGAAGTTGGACTACCATGAGCAGTTCTTC. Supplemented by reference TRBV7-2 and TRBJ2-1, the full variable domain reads GAGVSQSPSNKVTEKGKDVELRCDPISGHTALYWYRQSLGQGLEFLIYFQGNSAPDKSGLPSDRFSAERTGGSVSTLTIQRTQQEDSAVYLCASSLVKLDYHEQFFGPGTRLTVL.

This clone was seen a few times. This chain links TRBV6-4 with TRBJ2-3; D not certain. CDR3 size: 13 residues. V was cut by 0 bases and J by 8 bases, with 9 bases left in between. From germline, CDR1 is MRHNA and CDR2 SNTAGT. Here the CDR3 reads CASSDSQHGTQYF. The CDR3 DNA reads TGTGCCAGCAGTGACTCGCAGCACGGTACGCAGTATTTT.

The CDR3: CASRGTGGQKAQYF. Written as DNA, the CDR3 is TGTGCCAGCAGAGGGACAGGGGGACAAAAGGCGCAGTATTTT. The genes are TRBV27 and TRBJ2-3; 11 bases align to TRBD1. This CDR3 is built from 14 residues. Trimming removed 6 bases from V and 10 bases from J; junction bases left unmatched: 9. The V gene's germline CDR1 is MNHEY and CDR2 SMNVEV (reference sequence).

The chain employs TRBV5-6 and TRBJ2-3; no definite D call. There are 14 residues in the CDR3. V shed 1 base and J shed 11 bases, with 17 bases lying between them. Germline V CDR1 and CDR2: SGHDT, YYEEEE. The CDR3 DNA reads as TGTGCCAGCAGCTTGTGGGCAGGAGCCGGTGAGCAGTATTTT. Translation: CASSLWAGAGEQYF.

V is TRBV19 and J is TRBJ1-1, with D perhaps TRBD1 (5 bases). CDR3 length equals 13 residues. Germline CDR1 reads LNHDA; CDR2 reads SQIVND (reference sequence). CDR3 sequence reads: CAGTRQLNTEAFF. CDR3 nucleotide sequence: TGTGCGGGGACCAGACAGCTGAACACTGAAGCTTTCTTT. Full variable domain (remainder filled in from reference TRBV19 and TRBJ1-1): DGGITQSPKYLFRKEGQNVTLSCEQNLNHDAMYWYRQDPGQGLRLIYYSQIVNDFQKGDIAEGYSVSREKKESFPLTVTSAQKNPTAFYLCAGTRQLNTEAFFGQGTRLTVV.

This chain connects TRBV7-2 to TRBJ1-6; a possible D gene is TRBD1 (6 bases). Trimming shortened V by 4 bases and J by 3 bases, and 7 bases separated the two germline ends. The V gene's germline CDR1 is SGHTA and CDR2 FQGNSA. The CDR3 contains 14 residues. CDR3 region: CASSSGVYNSPLHF. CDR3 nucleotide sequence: TGTGCCAGCAGCTCAGGGGTCTATAATTCACCCCTCCACTTT. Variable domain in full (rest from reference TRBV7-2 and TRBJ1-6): GAGVSQSPSNKVTEKGKDVELRCDPISGHTALYWYRQSLGQGLEFLIYFQGNSAPDKSGLPSDRFSAERTGGSVSTLTIQRTQQEDSAVYLCASSSGVYNSPLHFGNGTRLTVT.

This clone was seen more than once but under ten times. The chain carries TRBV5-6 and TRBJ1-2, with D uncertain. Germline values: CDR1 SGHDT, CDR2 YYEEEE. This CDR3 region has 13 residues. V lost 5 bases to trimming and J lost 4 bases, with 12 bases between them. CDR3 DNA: TGTGCCAGCAGAGATCAGTTAGTCTATGGCTACACCTTC. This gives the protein CASRDQLVYGYTF.

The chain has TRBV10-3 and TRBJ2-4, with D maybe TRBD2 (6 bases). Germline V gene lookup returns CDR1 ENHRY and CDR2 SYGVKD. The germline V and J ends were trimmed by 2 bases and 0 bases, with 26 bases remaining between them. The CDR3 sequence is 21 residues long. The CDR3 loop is CAISETGGDHPGVLAKNIQYF. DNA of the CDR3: TGTGCCATCAGTGAGACAGGAGGGGATCACCCGGGGGTCCTAGCCAAAAACATTCAGTACTTC.

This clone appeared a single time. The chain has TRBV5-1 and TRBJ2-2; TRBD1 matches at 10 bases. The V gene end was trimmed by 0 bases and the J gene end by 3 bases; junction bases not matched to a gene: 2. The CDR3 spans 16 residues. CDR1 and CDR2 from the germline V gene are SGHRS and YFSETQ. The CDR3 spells CASSLGTGGYTGELFF. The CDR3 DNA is TGCGCCAGCAGCTTGGGGACAGGGGGTTACACCGGGGAGCTGTTTTTT.

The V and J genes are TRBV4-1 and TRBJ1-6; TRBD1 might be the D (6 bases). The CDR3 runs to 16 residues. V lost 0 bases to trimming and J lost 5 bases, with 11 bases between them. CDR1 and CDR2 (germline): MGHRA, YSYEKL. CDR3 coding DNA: TGCGCCAGCAGCCAAGAGGGGGCGCGCGATAATTCACCCCTCCACTTT. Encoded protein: CASSQEGARDNSPLHF.

DNA for the CDR3: TGTGCCAGCAGCTTAAGAGCCGTGGGTCAGCCCCAGCATTTT. As protein: CASSLRAVGQPQHF. The chain employs TRBV7-2 and TRBJ1-5; D uncertain. CDR1 is SGHTA and CDR2 is FQGNSA in the germline V gene. V dropped 2 bases and J dropped 6 bases, with 11 bases sitting between them. The CDR3 covers 14 residues.

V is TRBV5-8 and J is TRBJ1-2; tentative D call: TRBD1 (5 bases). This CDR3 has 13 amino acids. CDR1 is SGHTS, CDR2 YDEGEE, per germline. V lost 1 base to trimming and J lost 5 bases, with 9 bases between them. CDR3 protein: CASSLRRAYGYTF. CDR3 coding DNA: TGTGCCAGCAGCTTGCGCAGGGCATATGGCTACACCTTC. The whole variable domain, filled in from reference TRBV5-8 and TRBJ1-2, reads EAGVTQSPTHLIKTRGQQATLRCSPISGHTSVYWYQQALGLGLQFLLWYDEGEERNRGNFPPRFSGRQFPNYSSELNVNALELEDSALYLCASSLRRAYGYTFGSGTRLTVV.

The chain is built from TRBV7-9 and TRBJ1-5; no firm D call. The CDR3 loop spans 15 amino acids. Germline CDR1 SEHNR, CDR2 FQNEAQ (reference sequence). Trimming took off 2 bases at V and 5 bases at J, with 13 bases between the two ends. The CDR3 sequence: CASSLSGPGDQPQHF. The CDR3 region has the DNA TGTGCCAGCAGCTTATCTGGGCCGGGAGATCAGCCCCAGCATTTT.

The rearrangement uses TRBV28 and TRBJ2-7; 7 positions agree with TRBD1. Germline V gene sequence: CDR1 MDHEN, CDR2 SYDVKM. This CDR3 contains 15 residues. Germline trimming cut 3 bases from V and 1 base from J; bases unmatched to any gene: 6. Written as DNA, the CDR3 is TGTGCCAGCAGTTTTATCGACAGGGTGTCCTACGAGCAGTACTTC. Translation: CASSFIDRVSYEQYF.

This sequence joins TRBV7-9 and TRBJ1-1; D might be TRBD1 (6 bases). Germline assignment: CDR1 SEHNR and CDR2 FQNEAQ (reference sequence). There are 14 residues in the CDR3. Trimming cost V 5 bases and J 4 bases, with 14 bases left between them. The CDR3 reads CASSLRTDSTEAFF. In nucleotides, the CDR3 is TGTGCCAGCAGCCTTCGGACGGACAGCACTGAAGCTTTCTTT. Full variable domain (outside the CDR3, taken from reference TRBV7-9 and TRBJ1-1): DTGVSQNPRHKITKRGQNVTFRCDPISEHNRLYWYRQTLGQGPEFLTYFQNEAQLEKSRLLSDRFSAERPKGSFSTLEIQRTEQGDSAMYLCASSLRTDSTEAFFGQGTRLTVV.

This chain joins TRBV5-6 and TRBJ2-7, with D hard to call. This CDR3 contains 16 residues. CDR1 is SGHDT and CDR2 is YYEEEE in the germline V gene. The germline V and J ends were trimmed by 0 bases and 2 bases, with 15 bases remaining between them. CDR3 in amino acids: CASSLESADPTYEQYF. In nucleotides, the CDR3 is TGTGCCAGCAGCTTGGAGTCGGCTGATCCGACCTACGAGCAGTACTTC.

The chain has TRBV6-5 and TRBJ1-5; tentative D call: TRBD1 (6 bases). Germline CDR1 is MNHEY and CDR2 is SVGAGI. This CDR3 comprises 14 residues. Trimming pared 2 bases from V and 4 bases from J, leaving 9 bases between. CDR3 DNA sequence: TGTGCCAGCAGTTACGGACAGCGGAATCAGCCCCAGCATTTT. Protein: CASSYGQRNQPQHF.

Here the CDR3 reads CASSLSLFMEYNEQFF. CDR3 nucleotides: TGTGCCAGCAGCTTAAGCCTCTTCATGGAGTACAATGAGCAGTTCTTC. The chain couples TRBV7-9 to TRBJ2-1; D unresolved. Looked up from germline, CDR1 is SEHNR and CDR2 is FQNEAQ (reference sequence). Trimming took off 2 bases at V and 4 bases at J, with 15 bases between the two ends. The CDR3 is 16 amino acids.

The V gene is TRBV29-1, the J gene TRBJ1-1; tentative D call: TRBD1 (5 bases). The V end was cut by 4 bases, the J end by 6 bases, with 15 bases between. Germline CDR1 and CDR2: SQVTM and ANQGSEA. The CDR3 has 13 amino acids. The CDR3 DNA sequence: TGCAGCGTTGTAAAGGGGTTTGCGGCTGAAGCTTTCTTT. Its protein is CSVVKGFAAEAFF.

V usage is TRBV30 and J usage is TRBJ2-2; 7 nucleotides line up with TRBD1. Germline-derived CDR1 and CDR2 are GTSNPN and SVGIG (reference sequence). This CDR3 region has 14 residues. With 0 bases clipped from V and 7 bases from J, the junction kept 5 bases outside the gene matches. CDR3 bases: TGTGCCTGGAGTGTAAAGGGGGCGAGCGGGGAGCTGTTTTTT. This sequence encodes CAWSVKGASGELFF.

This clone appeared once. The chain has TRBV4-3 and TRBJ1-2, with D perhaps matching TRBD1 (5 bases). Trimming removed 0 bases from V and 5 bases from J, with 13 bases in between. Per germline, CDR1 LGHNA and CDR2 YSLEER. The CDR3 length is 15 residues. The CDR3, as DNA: TGCGCCAGCAGCCAAGATGGTGGGGGGGTATATGGCTACACCTTC. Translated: CASSQDGGGVYGYTF.